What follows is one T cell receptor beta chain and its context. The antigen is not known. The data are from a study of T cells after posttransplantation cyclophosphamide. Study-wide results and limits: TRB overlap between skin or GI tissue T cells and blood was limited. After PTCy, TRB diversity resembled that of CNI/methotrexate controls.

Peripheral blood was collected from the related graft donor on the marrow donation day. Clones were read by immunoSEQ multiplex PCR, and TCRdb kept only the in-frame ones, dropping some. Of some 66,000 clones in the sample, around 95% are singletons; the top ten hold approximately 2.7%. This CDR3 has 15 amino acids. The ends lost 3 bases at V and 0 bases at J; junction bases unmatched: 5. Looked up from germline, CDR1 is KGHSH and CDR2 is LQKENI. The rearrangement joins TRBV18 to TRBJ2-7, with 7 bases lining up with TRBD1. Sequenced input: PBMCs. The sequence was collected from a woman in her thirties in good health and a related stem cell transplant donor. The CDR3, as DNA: TGTGCCAGCTCACCCACGACAGGGTCCTCCTACGAGCAGTACTTC. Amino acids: CASSPTTGSSYEQYF.